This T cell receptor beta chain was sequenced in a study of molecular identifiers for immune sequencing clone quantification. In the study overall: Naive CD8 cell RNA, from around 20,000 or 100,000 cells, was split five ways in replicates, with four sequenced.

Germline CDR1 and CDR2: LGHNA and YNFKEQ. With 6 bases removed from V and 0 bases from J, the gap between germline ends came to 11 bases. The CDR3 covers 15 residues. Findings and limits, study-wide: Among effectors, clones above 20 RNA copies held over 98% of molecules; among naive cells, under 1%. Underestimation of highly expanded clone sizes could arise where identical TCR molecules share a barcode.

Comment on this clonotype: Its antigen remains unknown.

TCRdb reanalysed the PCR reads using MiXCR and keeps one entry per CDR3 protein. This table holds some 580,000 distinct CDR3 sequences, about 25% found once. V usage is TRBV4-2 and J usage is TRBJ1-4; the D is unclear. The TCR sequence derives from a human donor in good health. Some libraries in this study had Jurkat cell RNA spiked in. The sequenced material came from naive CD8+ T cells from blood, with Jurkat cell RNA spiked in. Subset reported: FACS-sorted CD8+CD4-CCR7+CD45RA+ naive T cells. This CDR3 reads CASRPNSATNEKLFF. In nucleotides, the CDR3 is TGTGCCAGCAGGCCAAATTCAGCAACTAATGAAAAACTGTTTTTT.